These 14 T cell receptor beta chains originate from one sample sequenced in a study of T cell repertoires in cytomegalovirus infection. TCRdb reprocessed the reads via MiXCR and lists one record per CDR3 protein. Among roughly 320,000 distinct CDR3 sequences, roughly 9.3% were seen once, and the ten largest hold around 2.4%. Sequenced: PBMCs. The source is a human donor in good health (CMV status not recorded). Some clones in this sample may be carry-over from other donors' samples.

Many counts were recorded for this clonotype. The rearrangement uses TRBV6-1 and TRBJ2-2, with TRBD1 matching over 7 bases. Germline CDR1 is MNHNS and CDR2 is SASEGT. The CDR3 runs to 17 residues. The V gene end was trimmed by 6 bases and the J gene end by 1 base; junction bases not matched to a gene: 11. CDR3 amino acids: CASRGQVGLRNTGELFF. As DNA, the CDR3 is TGTGCCAGCAGAGGACAGGTTGGGTTGAGGAACACCGGGGAGCTGTTTTTT.

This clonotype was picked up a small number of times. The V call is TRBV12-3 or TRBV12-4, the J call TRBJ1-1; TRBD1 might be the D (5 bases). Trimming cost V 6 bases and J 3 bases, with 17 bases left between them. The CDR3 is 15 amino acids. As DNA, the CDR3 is TGTGCCAGCAGCCCTACCCGGGACCGACACACTGAAGCTTTCTTT. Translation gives CASSPTRDRHTEAFF.

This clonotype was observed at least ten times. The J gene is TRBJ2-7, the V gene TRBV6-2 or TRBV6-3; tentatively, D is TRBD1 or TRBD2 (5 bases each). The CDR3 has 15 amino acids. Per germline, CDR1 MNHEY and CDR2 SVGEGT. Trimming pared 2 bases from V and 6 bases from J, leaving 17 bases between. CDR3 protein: CASSYTKGPGREQYV. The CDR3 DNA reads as TGTGCCAGCAGTTACACCAAGGGACCTGGTCGCGAGCAGTACGTC.

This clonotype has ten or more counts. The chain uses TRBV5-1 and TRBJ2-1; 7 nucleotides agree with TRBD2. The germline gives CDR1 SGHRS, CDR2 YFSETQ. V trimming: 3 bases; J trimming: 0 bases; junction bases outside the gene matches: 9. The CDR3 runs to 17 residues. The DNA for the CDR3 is TGCGCCAGCAGCTCGGTACTAGCGTCCAGCTCCTACAATGAGCAGTTCTTC. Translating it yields CASSSVLASSSYNEQFF.

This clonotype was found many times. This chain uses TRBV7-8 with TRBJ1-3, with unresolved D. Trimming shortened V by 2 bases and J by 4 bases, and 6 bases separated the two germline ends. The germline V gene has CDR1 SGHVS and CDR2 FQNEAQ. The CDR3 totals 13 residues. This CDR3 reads CASSLPLGNTIYF. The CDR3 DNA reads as TGTGCCAGCAGCTTACCCCTCGGAAACACCATATATTTT.

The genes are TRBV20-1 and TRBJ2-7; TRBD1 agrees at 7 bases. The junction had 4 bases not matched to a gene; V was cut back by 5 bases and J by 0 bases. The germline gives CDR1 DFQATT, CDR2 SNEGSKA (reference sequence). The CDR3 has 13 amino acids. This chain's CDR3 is CSASDRSSYEQYV. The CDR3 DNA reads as TGCAGTGCTTCGGACAGGTCCTCCTACGAGCAGTACGTC.

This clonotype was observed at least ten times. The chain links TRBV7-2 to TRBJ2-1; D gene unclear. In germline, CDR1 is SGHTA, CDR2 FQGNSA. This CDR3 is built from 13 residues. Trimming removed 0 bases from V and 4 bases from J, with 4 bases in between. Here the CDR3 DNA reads TGTGCCAGCAGCTTAGCTAGATACAATGAGCAGTTCTTC. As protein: CASSLARYNEQFF.

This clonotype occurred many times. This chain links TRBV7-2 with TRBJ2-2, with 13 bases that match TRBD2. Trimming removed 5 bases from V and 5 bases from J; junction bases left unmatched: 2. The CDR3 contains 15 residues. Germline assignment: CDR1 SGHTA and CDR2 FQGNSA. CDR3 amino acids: CASSPGLAGTGELFF. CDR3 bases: TGTGCCAGCAGCCCGGGACTAGCGGGGACCGGGGAGCTGTTTTTT.

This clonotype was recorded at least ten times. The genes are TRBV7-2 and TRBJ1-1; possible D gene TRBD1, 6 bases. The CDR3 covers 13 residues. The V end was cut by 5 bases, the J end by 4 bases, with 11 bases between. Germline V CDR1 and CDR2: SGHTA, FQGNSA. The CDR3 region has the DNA TGTGCCAGCAGCCGACAGGTGTTCACTGAAGCTTTCTTT. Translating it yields CASSRQVFTEAFF.

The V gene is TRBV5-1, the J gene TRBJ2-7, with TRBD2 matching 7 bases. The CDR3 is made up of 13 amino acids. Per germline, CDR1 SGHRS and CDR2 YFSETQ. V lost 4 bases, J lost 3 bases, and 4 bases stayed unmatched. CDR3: CASSIGLDYEQYF. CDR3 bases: TGCGCCAGCAGCATAGGACTAGACTACGAGCAGTACTTC.

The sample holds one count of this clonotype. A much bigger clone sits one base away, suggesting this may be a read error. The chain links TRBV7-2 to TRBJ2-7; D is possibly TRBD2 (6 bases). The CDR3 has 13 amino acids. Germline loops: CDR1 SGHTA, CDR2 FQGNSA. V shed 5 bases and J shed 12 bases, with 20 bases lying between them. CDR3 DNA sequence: TGTGCCAGCAGCCCGAGTATCCGGGACTTAGGGTACTTC. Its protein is CASSPSIRDLGYF.

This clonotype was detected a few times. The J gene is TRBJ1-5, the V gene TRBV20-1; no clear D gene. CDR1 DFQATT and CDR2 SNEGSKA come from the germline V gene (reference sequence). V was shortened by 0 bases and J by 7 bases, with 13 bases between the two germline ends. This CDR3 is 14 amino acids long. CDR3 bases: TGCAGTGCTAGAGACCGGACCGGCGGGCAGCCCCAGCATTTT. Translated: CSARDRTGGQPQHF.

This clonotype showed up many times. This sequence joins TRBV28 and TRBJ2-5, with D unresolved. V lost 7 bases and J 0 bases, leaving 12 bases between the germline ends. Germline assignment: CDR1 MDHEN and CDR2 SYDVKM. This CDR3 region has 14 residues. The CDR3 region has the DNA TGTGCCAGCACCAGAGGAGCTAACCAAGAGACCCAGTACTTC. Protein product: CASTRGANQETQYF.

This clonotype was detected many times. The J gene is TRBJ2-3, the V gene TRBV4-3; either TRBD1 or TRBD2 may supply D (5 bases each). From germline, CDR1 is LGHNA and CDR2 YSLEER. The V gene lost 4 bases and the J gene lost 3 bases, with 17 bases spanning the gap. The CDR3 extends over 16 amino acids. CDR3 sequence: CASSPGTSLRTDTQYF. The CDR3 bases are TGCGCCAGCAGCCCGGGGACCTCCCTGAGAACAGATACGCAGTATTTT.